A selection of T cell receptor beta chains follows, all from one sample in a study of blood T cell repertoires in COVID-19. The repertoire was sequenced with immunoSEQ multiplex PCR; TCRdb's copy has only in-frame clones and lacks some. The sample lists 200,000 to 300,000 clones; approximately 90% were seen once. The sequencing sample was made of PBMCs or T cells enriched from blood (not recorded which). The receptors here all came from a woman in her thirties or forties with acute COVID-19. Both conserved end residues are part of each CDR3. Each record gives: V gene, clone size, J gene, D gene, CDR3 protein, CDR3 DNA. The D gene is left open where the match is weak. The size of a clone is reported for some rows only, either as once, few or many, or as a class for expanded clones.

V gene: TRBV5-1
clone size: -
J gene: TRBJ1-1
D gene: -
CDR3 protein: CASSLLSGDTEAFF
CDR3 DNA: TGCGCCAGCAGCTTGTTGAGCGGGGACACTGAAGCTTTCTTT

V gene: TRBV2
clone size: -
J gene: TRBJ2-1
D gene: TRBD2
CDR3 protein: CASKASGGAYNEQFF
CDR3 DNA: TGTGCCAGCAAAGCTAGCGGGGGGGCCTACAATGAGCAGTTCTTC

V gene: TRBV3-1/TRBV3-2
clone size: -
J gene: TRBJ1-2
D gene: TRBD1
CDR3 protein: CASSQDRTGLGYTF
CDR3 DNA: TGTGCCAGCAGCCAAGACCGGACAGGGCTCGGCTACACCTTC

V gene: TRBV5-1
clone size: once
J gene: TRBJ1-5
D gene: TRBD1
CDR3 protein: CASSAGDRGDQPQHF
CDR3 DNA: TGCGCCAGCAGCGCCGGGGACAGAGGGGATCAGCCCCAGCATTTT

V gene: TRBV6-1
clone size: -
J gene: TRBJ1-2
D gene: TRBD1
CDR3 protein: CASSETPGTDYGYTF
CDR3 DNA: TGTGCCAGCAGTGAAACTCCAGGGACAGACTATGGCTACACCTTC

V gene: TRBV6-2/TRBV6-3
clone size: -
J gene: TRBJ1-1
D gene: TRBD1
CDR3 protein: CASSEDRGMNTEAFF
CDR3 DNA: TGTGCCAGCAGTGAGGACAGGGGGATGAACACTGAAGCTTTCTTT

V gene: TRBV23-1
clone size: -
J gene: TRBJ1-4
D gene: TRBD1
CDR3 protein: CARRGQGALFF
CDR3 DNA: TGCGCACGTAGGGGACAGGGGGCCTTGTTTTTT

V gene: TRBV7-2
clone size: -
J gene: TRBJ1-6
D gene: -
CDR3 protein: CASSLDKASPLHF
CDR3 DNA: TGTGCCAGCAGTCTAGATAAGGCTTCACCCCTCCACTTT

V gene: TRBV4-3
clone size: -
J gene: TRBJ2-1
D gene: TRBD2
CDR3 protein: CASSQDLGSGVTYNEQFF
CDR3 DNA: TGCGCCAGCAGCCAAGATCTAGGTAGCGGGGTTACGTACAATGAGCAGTTCTTC

V gene: TRBV5-1
clone size: -
J gene: TRBJ1-2
D gene: -
CDR3 protein: CASSLDGTGGGYTF
CDR3 DNA: TGCGCCAGCAGCTTGGATGGGACTGGGGGAGGCTACACCTTC

V gene: TRBV10-3
clone size: few
J gene: TRBJ1-6
D gene: TRBD1
CDR3 protein: CATRDRGNSPLHF
CDR3 DNA: TGTGCCACACGGGACAGGGGTAATTCACCCCTCCACTTT

V gene: TRBV11-2
clone size: -
J gene: TRBJ1-1
D gene: -
CDR3 protein: CASSLVPRGQAFF
CDR3 DNA: TGTGCCAGCAGCTTAGTCCCTAGGGGCCAAGCTTTCTTT

V gene: TRBV9
clone size: -
J gene: TRBJ1-1
D gene: -
CDR3 protein: CASSRLNTEAFF
CDR3 DNA: TGTGCCAGCAGTCGTTTGAACACTGAAGCTTTCTTT

V gene: TRBV6-2/TRBV6-3
clone size: -
J gene: TRBJ1-1
D gene: -
CDR3 protein: CASSLRTENTEAFF
CDR3 DNA: TGTGCCAGCAGTTTAAGGACAGAGAACACTGAAGCTTTCTTT

V gene: TRBV21-1
clone size: -
J gene: TRBJ1-5
D gene: -
CDR3 protein: CASSNGVQPQHF
CDR3 DNA: TGTGCCAGCAGCAACGGGGTTCAGCCCCAGCATTTT

V gene: TRBV21-1
clone size: -
J gene: TRBJ2-2
D gene: -
CDR3 protein: CASSKVRAGWGTGELFF
CDR3 DNA: TGTGCCAGCAGCAAAGTGCGAGCGGGATGGGGGACCGGGGAGCTGTTTTTT

V gene: TRBV2
clone size: -
J gene: TRBJ2-1
D gene: TRBD2
CDR3 protein: CASRRLAGGPGEQFF
CDR3 DNA: TGTGCCAGCAGACGTCTAGCGGGGGGGCCTGGTGAGCAGTTCTTC

V gene: TRBV5-1
clone size: -
J gene: TRBJ1-2
D gene: TRBD1
CDR3 protein: CASSFGTVYGYTF
CDR3 DNA: TGCGCCAGCAGCTTTGGGACAGTATATGGCTACACCTTC

V gene: TRBV3-1/TRBV3-2
clone size: -
J gene: TRBJ2-5
D gene: -
CDR3 protein: CASRTRFGETQYF
CDR3 DNA: TGTGCCAGCAGGACTAGGTTCGGTGAGACCCAGTACTTC

V gene: TRBV6-5
clone size: -
J gene: TRBJ2-1
D gene: -
CDR3 protein: CASTAGDYFGGEQFF
CDR3 DNA: TGTGCCAGCACCGCAGGTGACTATTTTGGAGGTGAGCAGTTCTTC

V gene: TRBV14
clone size: -
J gene: TRBJ1-1
D gene: TRBD1
CDR3 protein: CASSLRTGRNTEAFF
CDR3 DNA: TGTGCCAGCAGCCTCAGGACAGGGAGGAACACTGAAGCTTTCTTT

V gene: TRBV7-6
clone size: -
J gene: TRBJ2-3
D gene: TRBD2
CDR3 protein: CASSLVAGGTDTQYF
CDR3 DNA: TGTGCCAGCAGCTTAGTGGCGGGGGGGACAGATACGCAGTATTTT

V gene: TRBV29-1
clone size: once
J gene: TRBJ2-4
D gene: -
CDR3 protein: CSVVPGQAKNIQYF
CDR3 DNA: TGCAGCGTTGTCCCAGGTCAAGCCAAAAACATTCAGTACTTC

V gene: TRBV6-4
clone size: -
J gene: TRBJ2-3
D gene: TRBD2
CDR3 protein: CATTRDYTDTQYF
CDR3 DNA: TGTGCCACCACCCGGGACTACACAGATACGCAGTATTTT

V gene: TRBV12-3/TRBV12-4
clone size: -
J gene: TRBJ2-5
D gene: -
CDR3 protein: CASTLRGETQYF
CDR3 DNA: TGTGCCAGCACCCTAAGGGGCGAGACCCAGTACTTC

V gene: TRBV5-1
clone size: -
J gene: TRBJ2-2
D gene: -
CDR3 protein: CASSLALGGLGELFF
CDR3 DNA: TGCGCCAGCAGCTTGGCCCTCGGGGGGCTAGGGGAGCTGTTTTTT

V gene: TRBV20-1
clone size: -
J gene: TRBJ1-1
D gene: -
CDR3 protein: CSAGAAFF
CDR3 DNA: TGCAGTGCGGGGGCTGCTTTCTTT

V gene: TRBV30
clone size: -
J gene: TRBJ1-2
D gene: -
CDR3 protein: CAWGEGYGYTF
CDR3 DNA: TGTGCCTGGGGGGAGGGCTATGGCTACACCTTC

V gene: TRBV24-1
clone size: -
J gene: TRBJ2-2
D gene: TRBD1
CDR3 protein: CATSDPRDRAGTGELFF
CDR3 DNA: TGTGCCACCAGTGACCCCAGAGACAGGGCAGGCACCGGGGAGCTGTTTTTT

V gene: TRBV6-6
clone size: -
J gene: TRBJ1-5
D gene: -
CDR3 protein: CASSSSHRDSQVAQHF
CDR3 DNA: TGTGCCAGCAGTTCAAGCCACCGGGACTCACAGGTGGCCCAGCATTTT

V gene: TRBV9
clone size: -
J gene: TRBJ1-1
D gene: -
CDR3 protein: CASSVVVSGSEAFF
CDR3 DNA: TGTGCCAGCAGCGTAGTAGTTTCCGGGTCTGAAGCTTTCTTT

V gene: TRBV7-9
clone size: -
J gene: TRBJ2-6
D gene: TRBD1
CDR3 protein: CASSPTGSSGANVLTF
CDR3 DNA: TGTGCCAGCAGCCCGACAGGGAGTTCTGGGGCCAACGTCCTGACTTTC

V gene: TRBV7-2
clone size: -
J gene: TRBJ2-1
D gene: -
CDR3 protein: CASRASFSYNEQFF
CDR3 DNA: TGTGCCAGCAGGGCTAGTTTCTCCTACAATGAGCAGTTCTTC

V gene: TRBV6-5
clone size: few
J gene: TRBJ1-6
D gene: -
CDR3 protein: CASSFAGLPLHF
CDR3 DNA: TGTGCCAGCAGTTTCGCGGGTCTTCCCCTCCACTTT

V gene: TRBV2
clone size: -
J gene: TRBJ2-7
D gene: -
CDR3 protein: CASSGDLTYEQYF
CDR3 DNA: TGTGCCAGCAGCGGGGACTTAACCTACGAGCAGTACTTC

V gene: TRBV6-5
clone size: -
J gene: TRBJ2-7
D gene: -
CDR3 protein: CASSYAGGEQYF
CDR3 DNA: TGTGCCAGCAGTTACGCCGGCGGGGAGCAGTACTTC

V gene: TRBV5-6
clone size: -
J gene: TRBJ1-1
D gene: TRBD1
CDR3 protein: CASSERQTGMNTEAFF
CDR3 DNA: TGTGCCAGCAGCGAACGTCAGACAGGGATGAACACTGAAGCTTTCTTT